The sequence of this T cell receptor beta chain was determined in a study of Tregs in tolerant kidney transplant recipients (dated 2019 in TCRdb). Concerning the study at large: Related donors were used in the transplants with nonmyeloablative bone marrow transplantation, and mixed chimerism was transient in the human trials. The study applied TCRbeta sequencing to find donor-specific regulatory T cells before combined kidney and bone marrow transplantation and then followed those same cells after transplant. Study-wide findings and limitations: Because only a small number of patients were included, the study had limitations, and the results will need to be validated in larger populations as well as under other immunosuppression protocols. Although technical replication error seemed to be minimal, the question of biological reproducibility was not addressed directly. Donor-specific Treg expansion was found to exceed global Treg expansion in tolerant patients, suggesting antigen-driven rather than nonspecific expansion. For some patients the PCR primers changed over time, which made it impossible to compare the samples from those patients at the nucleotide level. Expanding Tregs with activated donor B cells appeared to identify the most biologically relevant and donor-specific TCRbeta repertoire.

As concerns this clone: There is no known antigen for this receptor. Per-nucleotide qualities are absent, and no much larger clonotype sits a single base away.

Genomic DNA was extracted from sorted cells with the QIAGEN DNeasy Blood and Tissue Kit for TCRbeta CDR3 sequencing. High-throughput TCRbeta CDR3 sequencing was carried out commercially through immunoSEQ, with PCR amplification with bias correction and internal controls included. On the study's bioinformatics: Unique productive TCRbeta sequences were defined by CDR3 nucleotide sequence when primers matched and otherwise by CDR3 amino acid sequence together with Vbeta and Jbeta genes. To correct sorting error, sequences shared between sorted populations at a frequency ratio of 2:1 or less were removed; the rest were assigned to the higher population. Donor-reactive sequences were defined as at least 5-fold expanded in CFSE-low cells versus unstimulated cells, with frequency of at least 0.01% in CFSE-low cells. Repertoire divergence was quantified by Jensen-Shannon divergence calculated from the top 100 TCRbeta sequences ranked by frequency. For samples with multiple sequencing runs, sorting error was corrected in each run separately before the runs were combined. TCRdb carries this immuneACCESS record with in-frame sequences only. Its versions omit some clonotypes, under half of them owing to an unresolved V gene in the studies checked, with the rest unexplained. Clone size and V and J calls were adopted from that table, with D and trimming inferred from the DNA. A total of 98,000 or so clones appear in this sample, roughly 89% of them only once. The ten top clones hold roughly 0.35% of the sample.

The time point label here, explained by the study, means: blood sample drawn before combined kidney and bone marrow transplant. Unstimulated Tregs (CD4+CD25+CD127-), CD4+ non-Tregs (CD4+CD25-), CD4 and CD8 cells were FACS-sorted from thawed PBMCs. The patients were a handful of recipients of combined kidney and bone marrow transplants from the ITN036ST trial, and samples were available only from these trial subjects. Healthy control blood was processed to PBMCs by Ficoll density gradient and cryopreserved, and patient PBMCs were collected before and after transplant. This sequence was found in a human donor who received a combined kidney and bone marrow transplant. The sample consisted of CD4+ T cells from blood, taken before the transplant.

The CDR3 here reads CASRNQGYEQYF. The bases are TGTGCCAGCAGAAATCAGGGCTACGAGCAGTACTTC. Here the chain combines TRBV6-6 and TRBJ2-7, with a tentative D gene TRBD1 over 5 matching bases. From a lookup of the germline V gene (reference sequence), CDR1 and CDR2 are MNHNY and SVGAGI. V and J lose 6 bases and 3 bases, and a span of 9 bases separates them. Its CDR3 holds 12 amino acids, cysteine through phenylalanine. The sequence is cut down to CDR3 DNA, 36 bases in frame from base 1.